This record looks at one T cell receptor (beta chain) sequence and its context. The antigen this receptor binds is unknown. No qualities accompany the bases; no much larger clone lies one base away. The library came from 5' RACE. Sequencing was carried out with an Illumina HiSeq 2500. A second PCR of roughly 7 to 11 cycles was run with a J-beta primer mix and a sample-barcoded 5' primer. Each TCR beta cDNA molecule received a unique molecular identifier from a template-switch 5' adaptor carrying 12 random nucleotides. Each sample yielded at least 3 million CDR3-containing paired-end reads. First-strand cDNA synthesis was performed from all RNA using the Mint cDNA synthesis kit, with priming by a TRBC-specific oligonucleotide. All cDNA was treated with uracil-DNA glycosylase and then went through a first 18-cycle PCR with the universal primers M1SS and BC2_uni_R. The paper's processing steps were these. For normalization, 1 million high-quality reads, each with a distinct molecular identifier, were randomly selected from each sample. Reads sharing molecular identifiers were discarded rather than binned into consensus sequences. CDR3 identification, clonotype clustering and error correction used MiTCR with a Q25 quality threshold and the strictest error-elimination algorithm. A nonparametric unseen species model with Euler transformation was used to estimate lower-bound total TCR beta diversity. TCRdb trimmed public reads at Q25 via fastp, called clones via MiXCR and kept in-frame beta chains. Rows matching on CDR3 protein sequence are summarized as one entry with the most common DNA and genes. TCRdb, not the authors, supplied the V and J calls. The sample table records 1.5 million to 2 million distinct CDR3 sequences; around 36% of these occur just once. Approximately 10% of the sample lies in the top ten.

The source of the sample is a study of blood T cells in healthy people across ages (dated by TCRdb to 2015 to 2017). In terms of the full investigation: In model experiments, template switching captured about one uniquely barcoded TCR beta cDNA molecule for every two T cells. For two donors (one aged 18 to 30 and one aged 80 or older), the study analyzed two additional independent replicas of 1 million unique cDNA reads from the same blood draw. The donors were split into four age groups: young (average about 16 years), middle-aged (about 40), aged (roughly 68) and long-lived (approximately 80). To avoid experimental bias, donors of different ages were distributed randomly across sequencing lanes. Age-related changes in TCR beta repertoire diversity were measured in the study by deep sequencing normalized with unique cDNA molecular identifiers. The full study reports these points: Since profiling was done on bulk unsorted PBMCs, naive and antigen-experienced compartments could not be conclusively compared. Estimates of total diversity from one million sequenced T cells were regarded as lower bounds and underestimates. Observed TCR beta diversity per million T cells fell roughly linearly with age, and a significant reduction was already apparent by age around 36. Observed TCR beta diversity correlated strongly with the percentage of naive T cells measured by flow cytometry. Donor CMV infection status was unknown, potentially confounding age-related changes in expanded clonotypes. The long-lived group showed more naive CD4+ T cells, fewer expanded clones and increased TCR diversity than the aged group, suggesting age selection.

At the junction V is shortened by 2 bases and J by 6 bases; bases outside the gene matches: 6. The germline V gene sets CDR1 to SGHTA and CDR2 to FQGNSA. The CDR3 has 15 amino acids, counting the end cysteine and phenylalanine. CDR3 DNA is the only sequence kept; it has 45 bases, read in frame from the first base. Systemically healthy Caucasian individuals from Russia, 39 in total and aged roughly 6 to 95 years, were included as donors. Each donor gave ten milliliters of peripheral blood, drawn into EDTA-treated Vacutainer tubes. Ficoll-Paque density-gradient centrifugation was used to isolate PBMCs, with at least 6.5 million per sample. Total RNA, at least 6 micrograms per sample, was extracted from PBMCs with Trizol reagent. For every donor, an aliquot of PBMCs went through flow cytometry to measure the percentages of naive CD45RAhigh/CD27high T cells.

This TCR was sampled from a woman in her thirties in good health. Sequencing was carried out using blood. The chain employs TRBV7-2 and TRBJ2-7; TRBD1 fits 11 bases in the junction. The CDR3 loop reads CASSLLTGTGGEQYF. The sequenced DNA is TGTGCCAGCAGCTTACTAACCGGGACAGGGGGCGAGCAGTACTTC.